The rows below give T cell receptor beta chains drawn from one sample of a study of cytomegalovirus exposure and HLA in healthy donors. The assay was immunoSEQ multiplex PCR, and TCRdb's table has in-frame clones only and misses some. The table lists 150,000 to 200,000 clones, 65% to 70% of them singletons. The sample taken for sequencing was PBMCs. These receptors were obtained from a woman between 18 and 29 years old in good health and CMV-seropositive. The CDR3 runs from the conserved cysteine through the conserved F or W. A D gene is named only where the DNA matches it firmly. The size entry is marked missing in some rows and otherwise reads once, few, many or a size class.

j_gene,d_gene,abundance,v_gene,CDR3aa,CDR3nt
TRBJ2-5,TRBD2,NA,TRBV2,CASSEWASGSETQYF,TGTGCCAGCAGTGAGTGGGCTAGCGGGAGTGAGACCCAGTACTTC
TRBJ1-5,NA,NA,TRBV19,CAPLSRPQHF,TGTGCCCCCTTAAGCCGGCCCCAGCATTTT
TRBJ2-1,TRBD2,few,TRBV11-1,CASSPSGGVYNEQFF,TGTGCCAGCAGCCCGAGCGGGGGGGTCTACAATGAGCAGTTCTTC
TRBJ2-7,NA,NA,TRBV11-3,CASSSRLQGEQYF,TGTGCCAGCAGCTCGAGACTACAAGGGGAGCAGTACTTC
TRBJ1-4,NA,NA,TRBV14,CASSPNRARNEKLFF,TGTGCCAGCAGCCCCAACAGGGCTCGGAATGAAAAACTGTTTTTT
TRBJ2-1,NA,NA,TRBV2,CASGAGSEQFF,TGTGCCAGCGGGGCCGGAAGTGAGCAGTTCTTC
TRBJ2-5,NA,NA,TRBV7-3,CASSLHGEETQYF,TGTGCCAGCAGCTTACACGGGGAAGAGACCCAGTACTTC
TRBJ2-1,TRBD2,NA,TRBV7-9,CASSQLAGVYNEQFF,TGTGCCAGCAGCCAATTAGCGGGCGTATACAATGAGCAGTTCTTC
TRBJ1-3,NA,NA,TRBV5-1,CASSLMPDSGNTIYF,TGCGCCAGCAGCTTGATGCCAGACTCTGGAAACACCATATATTTT
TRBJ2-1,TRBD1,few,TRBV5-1,CASSFRGMTGKGNEQFF,TGCGCCAGCAGCTTTCGAGGGATGACAGGGAAGGGCAATGAGCAGTTCTTC
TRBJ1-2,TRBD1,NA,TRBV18,CASSPGQGAKGYTF,TGTGCCAGCTCGCCAGGACAGGGGGCAAAGGGCTACACCTTC
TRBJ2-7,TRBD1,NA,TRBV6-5,CASGTGPYEQYF,TGTGCCAGCGGGACAGGACCCTACGAGCAGTACTTC
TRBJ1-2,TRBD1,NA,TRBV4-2,CASSQGTGDYGYTF,TGTGCCAGCAGCCAAGGGACAGGGGACTATGGCTACACCTTC
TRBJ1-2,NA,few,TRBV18,CASSPGGAYGYTF,TGTGCCAGCTCACCGGGGGGTGCTTATGGCTACACCTTC
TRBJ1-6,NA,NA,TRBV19,CASSRGIESPLHF,TGTGCCAGTAGTAGAGGGATTGAATCACCCCTCCACTTT
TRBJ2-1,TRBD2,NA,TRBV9,CASSPTTETSKYNEQFF,TGTGCCAGCAGCCCCACTACCGAGACTAGCAAATACAATGAGCAGTTCTTC
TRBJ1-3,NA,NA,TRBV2,CASREGWTGNTIYF,TGTGCCAGCAGGGAGGGTTGGACTGGAAACACCATATATTTT
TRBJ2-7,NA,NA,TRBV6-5,CASSQDYYTTYEQYF,TGTGCCAGCAGCCAGGACTACTATACTACCTACGAGCAGTACTTC
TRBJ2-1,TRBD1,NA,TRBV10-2,CASSVIPGGRRVYNEQFF,TGCGCCAGCAGTGTAATACCAGGGGGCCGTCGGGTTTACAATGAGCAGTTCTTC
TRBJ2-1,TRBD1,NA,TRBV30,CAWSGDRGFGNEQFF,TGTGCCTGGAGTGGGGACAGGGGCTTTGGCAATGAGCAGTTCTTC
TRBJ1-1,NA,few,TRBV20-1,CSAKRQTEAFF,TGCAGTGCTAAGAGGCAAACTGAAGCTTTCTTT
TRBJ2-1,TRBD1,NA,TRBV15,CATSEGAYNEQFF,TGTGCCACCAGCGAGGGGGCTTACAATGAGCAGTTCTTC
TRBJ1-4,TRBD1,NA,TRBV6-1,CASSHWTGQGEKLFF,TGTGCCAGCAGTCACTGGACAGGGCAAGGGGAAAAACTGTTTTTT
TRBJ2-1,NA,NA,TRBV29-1,CSVSGPEQFF,TGCAGCGTCTCAGGCCCTGAGCAGTTCTTC
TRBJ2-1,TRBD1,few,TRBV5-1,CASSRQGTSYNEQFF,TGCGCCAGCAGCCGACAGGGTACCTCCTACAATGAGCAGTTCTTC
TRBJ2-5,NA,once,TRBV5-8,CASSLEGSGPQETQYF,TGTGCCAGCAGCTTGGAGGGTAGCGGCCCCCAAGAGACCCAGTACTTC
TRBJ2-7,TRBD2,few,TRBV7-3,CASSPGLAGFYEQYF,TGTGCCAGCAGCCCCGGACTAGCGGGGTTCTACGAGCAGTACTTC
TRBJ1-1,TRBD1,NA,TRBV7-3,CASRRTGDTEAFF,TGTGCCAGCAGGAGGACAGGGGACACTGAAGCTTTCTTT
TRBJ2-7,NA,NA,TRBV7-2,CASSFTRGPYEQYF,TGTGCCAGCAGCTTTACCCGAGGCCCCTACGAGCAGTACTTC